The entry below gives a single TCR beta chain sequence along with its context. What it binds is unknown. This sample was included in a study of cytomegalovirus exposure and HLA in healthy donors. The junction had 5 bases not matched to a gene; V was cut back by 3 bases and J by 9 bases. The CDR3 runs 13 residues. CDR1 MDHEN and CDR2 SYDVKM come from the germline V gene. PCR employed 60 Vbeta and 13 Jbeta primers. The method was immunoSEQ multiplex PCR; TCRdb's version includes in-frame clones alone and lacks a portion of them. The sample holds about 130,000 clones, around 73% seen once. The donors comprised healthy bone marrow donors. Study results and limitations: When analyzed later, a missense DCLRE1C variant was found to be linked to TCR beta V- and J-gene trimming.

The rearrangement links TRBV28 to TRBJ1-2; 9 nucleotides line up with TRBD1. The sequence came from a man aged 45-60 years in good health and CMV-seronegative. The specimen was PBMCs. CDR3 in DNA: TGTGCCAGCAGTTTGAGGGGACAGGGTAGCTACACCTTC. Its translation: CASSLRGQGSYTF.